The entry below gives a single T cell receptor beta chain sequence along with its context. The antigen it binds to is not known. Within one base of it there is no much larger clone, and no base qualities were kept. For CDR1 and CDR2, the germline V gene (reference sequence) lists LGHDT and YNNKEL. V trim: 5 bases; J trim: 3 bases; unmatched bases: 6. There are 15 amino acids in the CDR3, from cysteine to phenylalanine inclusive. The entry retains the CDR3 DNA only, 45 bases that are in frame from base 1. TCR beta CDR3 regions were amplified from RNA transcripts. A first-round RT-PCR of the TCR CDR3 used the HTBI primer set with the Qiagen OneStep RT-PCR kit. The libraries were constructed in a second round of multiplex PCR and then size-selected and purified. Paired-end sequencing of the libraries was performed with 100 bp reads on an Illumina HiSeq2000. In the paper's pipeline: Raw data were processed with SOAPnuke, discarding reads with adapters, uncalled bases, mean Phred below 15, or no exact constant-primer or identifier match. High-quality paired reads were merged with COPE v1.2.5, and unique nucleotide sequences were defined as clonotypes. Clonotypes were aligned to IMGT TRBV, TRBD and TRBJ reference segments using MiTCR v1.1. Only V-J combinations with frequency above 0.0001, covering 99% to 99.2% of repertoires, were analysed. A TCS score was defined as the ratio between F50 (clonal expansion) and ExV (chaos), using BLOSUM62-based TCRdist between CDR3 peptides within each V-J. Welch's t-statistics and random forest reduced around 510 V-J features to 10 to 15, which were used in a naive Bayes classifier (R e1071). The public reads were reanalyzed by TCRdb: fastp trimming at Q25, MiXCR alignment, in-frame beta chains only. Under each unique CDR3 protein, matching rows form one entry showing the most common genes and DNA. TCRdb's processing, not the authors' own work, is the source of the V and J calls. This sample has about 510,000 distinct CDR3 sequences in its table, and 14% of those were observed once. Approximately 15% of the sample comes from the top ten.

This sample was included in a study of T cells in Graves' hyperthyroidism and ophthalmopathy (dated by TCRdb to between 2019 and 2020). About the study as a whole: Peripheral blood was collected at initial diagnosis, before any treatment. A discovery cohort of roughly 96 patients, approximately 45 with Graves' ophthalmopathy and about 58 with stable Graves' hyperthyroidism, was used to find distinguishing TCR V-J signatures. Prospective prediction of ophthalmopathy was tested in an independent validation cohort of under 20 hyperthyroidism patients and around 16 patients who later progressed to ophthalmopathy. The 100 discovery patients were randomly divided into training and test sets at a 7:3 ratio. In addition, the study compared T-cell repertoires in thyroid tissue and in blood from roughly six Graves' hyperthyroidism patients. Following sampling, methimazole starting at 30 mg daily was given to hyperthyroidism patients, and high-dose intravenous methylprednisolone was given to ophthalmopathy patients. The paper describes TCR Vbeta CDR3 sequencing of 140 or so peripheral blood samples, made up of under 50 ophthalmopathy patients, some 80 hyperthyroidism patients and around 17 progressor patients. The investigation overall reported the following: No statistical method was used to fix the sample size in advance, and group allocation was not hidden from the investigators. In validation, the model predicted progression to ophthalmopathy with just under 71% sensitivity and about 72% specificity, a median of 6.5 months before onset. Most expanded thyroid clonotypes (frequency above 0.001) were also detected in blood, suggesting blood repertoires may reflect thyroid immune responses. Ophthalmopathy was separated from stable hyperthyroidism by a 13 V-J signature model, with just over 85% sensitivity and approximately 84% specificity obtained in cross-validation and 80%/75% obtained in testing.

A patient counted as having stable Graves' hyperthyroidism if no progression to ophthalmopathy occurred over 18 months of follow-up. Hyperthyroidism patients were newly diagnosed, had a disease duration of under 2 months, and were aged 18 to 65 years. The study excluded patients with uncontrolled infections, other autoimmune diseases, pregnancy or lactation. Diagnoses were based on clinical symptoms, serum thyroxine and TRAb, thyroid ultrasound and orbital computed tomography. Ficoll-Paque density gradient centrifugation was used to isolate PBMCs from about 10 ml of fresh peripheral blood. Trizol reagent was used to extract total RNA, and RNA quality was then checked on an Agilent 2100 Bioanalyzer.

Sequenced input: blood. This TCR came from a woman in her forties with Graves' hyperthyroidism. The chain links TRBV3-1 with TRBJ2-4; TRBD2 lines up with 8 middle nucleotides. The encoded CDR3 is CASSWSGSGKNIQYF. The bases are TGTGCCAGCAGCTGGAGCGGGAGTGGCAAAAACATTCAGTACTTC.